This is a list of T cell receptor beta chains from one sample in a study of shared clonotypes between healthy human individuals. The data were produced by immunoSEQ multiplex PCR, yet TCRdb's version contains in-frame clones alone and is incomplete. The profile shows about 820,000 clones, around 93% of them singletons. Sequencing was performed on naive CD8+ T cells sorted from blood. These TCRs come from a man aged 25-45 years in good health. Each CDR3 is given with its conserved first and last residue. A D gene is named only where the DNA matches it firmly. Clone size is stated in some rows and not others, as once, few, many or a class when expanded.

J gene | D gene | clone size | V gene | CDR3 protein | CDR3 DNA
TRBJ2-7 | - | once | TRBV7-2 | CASSLAGAPEQYF | TGTGCCAGCAGCTTAGCGGGGGCCCCCGAGCAGTACTTC
TRBJ2-3 | - | - | TRBV7-9 | CAGMTDNTDTQYF | TGTGCCGGTATGACAGATAACACAGATACGCAGTATTTT
TRBJ2-7 | TRBD1 | once | TRBV7-2 | CASSTTGGAVEQYF | TGTGCCAGCAGCACTACAGGGGGCGCGGTCGAGCAGTACTTC
TRBJ2-3 | - | - | TRBV21-1 | CASSNVSSRAEADTQYF | TGTGCCAGCAGCAATGTATCGTCCAGGGCTGAGGCAGATACGCAGTATTTT
TRBJ2-2 | - | - | TRBV15 | CATSRENTGELFF | TGTGCCACCAGCAGAGAGAACACCGGGGAGCTGTTTTTT
TRBJ1-5 | TRBD1 | - | TRBV27 | CASATLLQGVGQPQHF | TGTGCCAGCGCTACCCTCCTACAGGGGGTGGGTCAGCCCCAGCATTTT
TRBJ2-7 | TRBD2 | medium-sized | TRBV27 | CASTLDGVGGYEQYF | TGTGCCAGCACCCTGGACGGTGTGGGAGGGTACGAGCAGTACTTC
TRBJ1-2 | TRBD1 | - | TRBV4-3 | CASSQGGGGGYGYTF | TGCGCCAGCAGCCAAGGAGGAGGGGGCGGCTATGGCTACACCTTC
TRBJ2-3 | TRBD2 | - | TRBV7-3 | CASSLLVGRAGLVDTQYF | TGTGCCAGCAGCTTATTAGTCGGGAGGGCCGGGTTGGTAGATACGCAGTATTTT
TRBJ2-7 | - | - | TRBV28 | CASRPGYNYEQYF | TGTGCCAGCAGACCAGGATACAACTACGAGCAGTACTTC
TRBJ1-1 | TRBD1 | - | TRBV27 | CASSFHRDSNEAFF | TGTGCCAGCAGTTTCCACCGGGACAGTAATGAAGCTTTCTTT
TRBJ2-1 | TRBD2 | - | TRBV12-5 | CASGGLAGGNEEQFF | TGTGCTAGTGGTGGACTAGCGGGGGGCAATGAAGAGCAGTTCTTC
TRBJ1-5 | TRBD1 | - | TRBV15 | CATSSPGGAGQPQHF | TGTGCCACCAGCAGCCCAGGGGGCGCGGGGCAGCCCCAGCATTTT
TRBJ1-4 | - | - | TRBV30 | CAWTKGATNEKLFF | TGTGCCTGGACGAAGGGGGCAACTAATGAAAAACTGTTTTTT
TRBJ1-2 | TRBD1 | - | TRBV10-2 | CASSPTGGSHYGYTF | TGCGCCAGCAGCCCTACAGGGGGCTCACACTATGGCTACACCTTC
TRBJ1-2 | - | - | TRBV7-9 | CASSPRQAEGHYGYTF | TGTGCCAGCAGCCCGAGACAGGCAGAGGGCCACTATGGCTACACCTTC
TRBJ2-1 | - | - | TRBV4-3 | CASSAAVYNEQFF | TGCGCCAGCAGCGCGGCGGTATACAATGAGCAGTTCTTC
TRBJ2-1 | - | - | TRBV7-8 | CASSLSDRPNEQFF | TGTGCCAGCAGCTTAAGCGACAGACCGAATGAGCAGTTCTTC
TRBJ2-5 | - | - | TRBV27 | CASSTSGETQYF | TGTGCCAGCAGTACCTCGGGGGAGACCCAGTACTTC
TRBJ2-1 | TRBD1 | - | TRBV4-3 | CASSQDFLDRGREGHNEQFF | TGCGCCAGCAGCCAAGATTTTTTGGACAGGGGGCGCGAGGGACACAATGAGCAGTTCTTC
TRBJ1-4 | - | few | TRBV7-9 | CASSSLASRGGEKLFF | TGTGCCAGCAGCTCCTTGGCGAGCAGGGGCGGTGAAAAACTGTTTTTT
TRBJ2-7 | - | - | TRBV19 | CASSIGSSDYEQYF | TGTGCCAGTAGTATAGGGAGCAGCGACTACGAGCAGTACTTC
TRBJ1-4 | - | - | TRBV4-1 | CASSSVPATNEKLFF | TGCGCCAGCAGCTCTGTGCCCGCAACTAATGAAAAACTGTTTTTT
TRBJ2-7 | - | - | TRBV9 | CASSTPRRRAYEQYF | TGTGCCAGCAGCACCCCCCGCCGGAGAGCCTACGAGCAGTACTTC
TRBJ1-1 | - | - | TRBV19 | CASSIQQGSDTEAFF | TGTGCCAGTAGTATACAGCAGGGGTCGGACACTGAAGCTTTCTTT
TRBJ2-7 | - | once | TRBV5-1 | CASSLEGSGYEQYF | TGCGCCAGCAGCTTGGAAGGCAGCGGCTACGAGCAGTACTTC
TRBJ2-2 | TRBD2 | - | TRBV30 | CAARENGELFF | TGTGCCGCGCGGGAGAATGGGGAGCTGTTTTTT
TRBJ2-7 | - | - | TRBV4-2 | CASSQELGGRDEQYF | TGTGCCAGCAGCCAAGAGTTAGGTGGCAGGGACGAGCAGTACTTC
TRBJ1-3 | - | - | TRBV15 | CATSRDIRAAGNTIYF | TGTGCCACCAGCAGAGATATACGGGCAGCTGGAAACACCATATATTTT
TRBJ1-5 | TRBD1 | - | TRBV2 | CASSGGTVDDQPQHF | TGTGCCAGCAGTGGAGGGACAGTTGACGATCAGCCCCAGCATTTT
TRBJ2-1 | TRBD2 | - | TRBV5-1 | CASSPRLAGAYNEQFF | TGCGCCAGCAGCCCCCGACTAGCGGGAGCCTACAATGAGCAGTTCTTC
TRBJ2-7 | - | - | TRBV7-9 | CASSSYRGGYEQYF | TGTGCCAGCAGCTCCTACAGGGGAGGGTACGAGCAGTACTTC
TRBJ2-1 | - | - | TRBV7-3 | CASSLGHEQFF | TGTGCCAGCAGCTTAGGGCATGAGCAGTTCTTC
TRBJ1-5 | - | once | TRBV6-5 | CASDNQPQHF | TGTGCCAGTGACAATCAGCCCCAGCATTTT
TRBJ1-1 | TRBD1 | - | TRBV11-2 | CASSLDGGTGWENTEAFF | TGTGCCAGCAGCTTAGATGGGGGGACAGGGTGGGAGAACACTGAAGCTTTCTTT
TRBJ2-1 | TRBD1 | - | TRBV27 | CASSWGTGAYNEQFF | TGTGCCAGCAGTTGGGGGACAGGGGCCTACAATGAGCAGTTCTTC
TRBJ2-1 | - | once | TRBV28 | CAAGGNANEQFF | TGTGCTGCGGGCGGGAATGCCAATGAGCAGTTCTTC
TRBJ1-4 | - | - | TRBV27 | CASRPGVTNEKLFF | TGTGCCAGCAGACCGGGAGTAACTAATGAAAAACTGTTTTTT
TRBJ2-5 | TRBD2 | - | TRBV19 | CASSIEGLAGPRETQYF | TGTGCCAGTAGTATAGAGGGACTAGCGGGGCCCAGGGAGACCCAGTACTTC
TRBJ2-7 | TRBD1 | - | TRBV19 | CASSNWDSSYEQYF | TGTGCCAGTAGTAACTGGGACAGCTCCTACGAGCAGTACTTC
TRBJ2-2 | - | - | TRBV11-2 | CASSLGPGRPSTGELFF | TGTGCCAGCAGCTTAGGTCCGGGACGTCCAAGCACCGGGGAGCTGTTTTTT
TRBJ2-7 | - | - | TRBV19 | CASLDGGPPYEQYF | TGTGCCAGCTTAGACGGGGGACCACCCTACGAGCAGTACTTC